These T cell receptor beta chains were read from a single sample in a study of blood T cell repertoires in COVID-19. Profiling relied on immunoSEQ multiplex PCR, and the TCRdb table lists in-frame clones only, not all of them. The data contain about 150,000 clones, approximately 80% of them singletons. Sequencing used PBMCs or T cells enriched from blood (not recorded which). Every receptor here comes from a man in his 70s who had been exposed to COVID-19. The CDR3 runs from the conserved cysteine through the conserved F or W. A D gene is named only where the DNA matches it firmly. Clone sizes are given selectively: once, few, many, or a class where the clone is expanded.

NA	16	TRBD1	TRBJ1-2	TRBV19	CASKGATTLRNYGYTF	TGTGCCAGTAAGGGGGCTACAACCTTGAGGAACTATGGCTACACCTTC
NA	15	NA	TRBJ1-2	TRBV30	CAWSIVNRVVHGYTF	TGTGCCTGGAGTATTGTCAACAGGGTGGTGCATGGCTACACCTTC
NA	14	TRBD2	TRBJ2-3	TRBV10-3	CATQTSGVTDTQYF	TGTGCCACTCAGACTAGCGGGGTCACAGATACGCAGTATTTT
few	13	TRBD1	TRBJ1-2	TRBV5-1	CASSAGQGLGYTF	TGCGCCAGCAGCGCGGGACAGGGGTTAGGCTACACCTTC
NA	16	NA	TRBJ2-5	TRBV11-2	CASSLRRGGAQETQYF	TGTGCCAGCAGCTTAAGACGGGGCGGGGCACAAGAGACCCAGTACTTC
NA	14	TRBD2	TRBJ2-7	TRBV28	CASSFSSGTEEQYF	TGTGCCAGCAGTTTTTCTAGCGGGACGGAGGAGCAGTACTTC
NA	14	TRBD1	TRBJ1-2	TRBV14	CASSRPLTGEGYTF	TGTGCCAGCAGCCGGCCGTTGACAGGGGAAGGCTACACCTTC
NA	12	NA	TRBJ2-7	TRBV3-1/TRBV3-2	CASSQATGAEYF	TGTGCCAGCAGCCAAGCAACGGGAGCGGAGTACTTC
NA	13	TRBD1	TRBJ1-2	TRBV30	CAWSVGTAYGYTF	TGTGCCTGGAGTGTAGGGACAGCCTATGGCTACACCTTC
NA	14	NA	TRBJ2-5	TRBV5-1	CASSPGREQETQYF	TGCGCCAGCAGTCCCGGACGGGAACAAGAGACCCAGTACTTC
NA	17	NA	TRBJ2-6	TRBV19	CASSIVSRASGANVLTF	TGTGCCAGTAGTATAGTTTCCAGGGCCTCTGGGGCCAACGTCCTGACTTTC
NA	13	NA	TRBJ2-7	TRBV7-2	CASRDLPYSEQYF	TGTGCCAGCAGGGACTTGCCGTACTCCGAGCAGTACTTC
NA	14	NA	TRBJ1-4	TRBV27	CASSFWGGGEKLFF	TGTGCCAGCAGTTTCTGGGGAGGTGGTGAAAAACTGTTTTTT
NA	14	NA	TRBJ1-5	TRBV24-1	CATQDKNSNQPQHF	TGTGCCACCCAGGACAAGAATAGCAATCAGCCCCAGCATTTT
NA	19	TRBD2	TRBJ2-2	TRBV4-3	CASSQDLVSGILNTGELFF	TGCGCCAGCAGCCAAGATCTTGTTAGCGGGATATTAAACACCGGGGAGCTGTTTTTT
once	18	TRBD1	TRBJ2-2	TRBV5-1	CASSFLVGTGKDTGELFF	TGCGCCAGCAGCTTCTTGGTAGGGACAGGGAAAGACACCGGGGAGCTGTTTTTT
NA	16	NA	TRBJ1-1	TRBV19	CASSIDLRQVGTEAFF	TGTGCCAGTAGTATAGATTTAAGACAGGTAGGGACTGAAGCTTTCTTT
NA	16	NA	TRBJ2-4	TRBV19	CASSITSAQAKNIQYF	TGTGCCAGTAGTATAACTTCTGCCCAAGCCAAAAACATTCAGTACTTC
NA	12	TRBD1	TRBJ2-1	TRBV7-9	CASSLQGGRMFF	TGTGCCAGCAGCTTGCAAGGGGGCAGGATGTTCTTC
NA	15	NA	TRBJ2-3	TRBV7-7	CASSLGGQFTDTQYF	TGTGCCAGCAGCTTGGGGGGACAGTTCACAGATACGCAGTATTTT
NA	14	NA	TRBJ1-2	TRBV7-9	CASSPLLRSGGYTF	TGTGCCAGCAGCCCTCTCCTTCGCAGTGGTGGCTACACCTTC
NA	17	NA	TRBJ2-2	TRBV4-1	CASSPLRGGDNTGELFF	TGCGCCAGCAGCCCTTTGCGGGGCGGGGATAACACCGGGGAGCTGTTTTTT
NA	16	TRBD2	TRBJ2-3	TRBV24-1	CATSDLAGGSRDTQYF	TGTGCCACCAGTGATTTGGCCGGGGGGTCCCGAGATACGCAGTATTTT
NA	15	NA	TRBJ2-3	TRBV4-3	CASSRASAATDTQYF	TGCGCCAGCAGCCGAGCTAGCGCCGCCACAGATACGCAGTATTTT
once	14	NA	TRBJ2-7	TRBV13	CASSKGLNSYEQYF	TGTGCCAGCAGCAAGGGACTCAACTCCTACGAGCAGTACTTC
NA	16	NA	TRBJ2-5	TRBV19	CASTRSPVASQETQYF	TGTGCCAGTACTAGGTCGCCGGTAGCCTCACAAGAGACCCAGTACTTC
NA	14	NA	TRBJ2-7	TRBV7-2	CASSLEGVLYEQYF	TGTGCCAGCAGCTTAGAGGGGGTCCTCTACGAGCAGTACTTC
NA	16	NA	TRBJ1-5	TRBV1	CTSSKRPPAGSQPQHF	TGCACCAGCAGTAAGAGGCCCCCAGCGGGTAGTCAGCCCCAGCATTTT
NA	15	TRBD2	TRBJ2-1	TRBV2	CASRRRLAGEGEQFF	TGTGCCAGCAGACGCCGTCTAGCGGGAGAAGGTGAGCAGTTCTTC
NA	14	TRBD1	TRBJ1-5	TRBV6-1	CASSESQGDQPQHF	TGTGCCAGCAGTGAATCACAGGGGGATCAGCCCCAGCATTTT
NA	17	NA	TRBJ2-7	TRBV27	CASKSQGVDQRGGEQYF	TGTGCCAGCAAATCACAGGGGGTCGATCAGCGGGGAGGCGAGCAGTACTTC
NA	13	TRBD1	TRBJ1-2	TRBV7-9	CASGVTGGHGYTF	TGTGCCAGCGGAGTGACAGGGGGTCATGGCTACACCTTC
NA	14	NA	TRBJ1-1	TRBV11-2	CASSLVPGGTEAFF	TGTGCCAGCAGCTTAGTTCCGGGGGGCACTGAAGCTTTCTTT
few	14	TRBD1	TRBJ1-1	TRBV6-2/TRBV6-3	CASSYSRQGTEAFF	TGTGCCAGCAGTTACTCGAGACAGGGTACTGAAGCTTTCTTT
NA	14	TRBD1	TRBJ1-6	TRBV28	CASTLGQVNSPLHF	TGTGCCAGCACTCTTGGACAGGTCAATTCACCCCTCCACTTT
NA	15	TRBD2	TRBJ2-1	TRBV9	CASATGTSLGNEQFF	TGTGCCAGCGCCACCGGGACTAGCCTAGGCAATGAGCAGTTCTTC
NA	17	TRBD1	TRBJ1-5	TRBV6-2/TRBV6-3	CASRPLGTAVSNQPQHF	TGTGCCAGCAGGCCTCTTGGGACAGCCGTGAGCAATCAGCCCCAGCATTTT
once	12	NA	TRBJ1-3	TRBV19	CASSNEANTIYF	TGTGCCAGTAGTAATGAGGCTAACACCATATATTTT
once	17	TRBD1	TRBJ1-5	TRBV4-1	CASSQEYRGRGNQPQHF	TGCGCCAGCAGCCAAGAGTACAGGGGGCGCGGCAATCAGCCCCAGCATTTT
NA	16	TRBD1	TRBJ2-4	TRBV9	CASSVGIGTDKNIQYF	TGTGCCAGCAGCGTAGGGATTGGGACAGATAAAAACATTCAGTACTTC
once	14	NA	TRBJ1-1	TRBV27	CASSLSAGGTEAFF	TGTGCCAGCAGTTTATCGGCCGGGGGGACTGAAGCTTTCTTT
NA	14	NA	TRBJ1-6	TRBV5-6	CASSRRDINSPLHF	TGTGCCAGCAGCCGCCGGGACATTAATTCACCCCTCCACTTT
NA	15	NA	TRBJ1-6	TRBV5-6	CASSSQGTYNSPLHF	TGTGCCAGCAGCTCACAGGGCACCTATAATTCACCCCTCCACTTT